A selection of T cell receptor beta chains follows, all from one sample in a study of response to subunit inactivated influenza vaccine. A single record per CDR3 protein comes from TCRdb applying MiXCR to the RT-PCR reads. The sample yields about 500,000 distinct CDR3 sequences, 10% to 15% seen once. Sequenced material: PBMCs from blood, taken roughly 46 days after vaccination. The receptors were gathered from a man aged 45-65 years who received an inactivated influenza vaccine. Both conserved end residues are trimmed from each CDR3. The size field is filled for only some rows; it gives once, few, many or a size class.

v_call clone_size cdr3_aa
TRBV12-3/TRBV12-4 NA ASKPGTSGFQETQY
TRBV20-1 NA SARVTGEETQY
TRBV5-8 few ASSLAPGQGFHEQY
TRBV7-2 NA ASSSGWGQVTGELF
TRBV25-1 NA ASSFAGLNEQY
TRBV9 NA ASSGLSSEQY
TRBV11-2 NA ASSFAVSRSDTQY
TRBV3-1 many ASSQGTASTDTQY
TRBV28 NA ASSFNRSQPQH
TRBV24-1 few ATSDLQVAGRKNEQF
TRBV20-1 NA SARGDRGSYEQY
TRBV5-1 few ASSWNTGTGPGETQY
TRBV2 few ASSALGNGMGEQF
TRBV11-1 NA ASSSTGTGDYEQY
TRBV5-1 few ASARGRGGSFIDSYNSPLH
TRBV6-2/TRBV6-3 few ASRRGQETQY
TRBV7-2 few ASSLVQGSSSYNEQF
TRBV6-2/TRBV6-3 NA ASSPTGAQETQY
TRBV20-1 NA SARDGVDTQY
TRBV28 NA ASYYRGPAEAF
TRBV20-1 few SARDWTSGSSATQY
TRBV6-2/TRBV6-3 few ASSYTGDHEQF
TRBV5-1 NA ASSEPGVNTQY
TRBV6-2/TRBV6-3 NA ASSPRDSLNEQF
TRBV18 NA ASSTEERNEQY
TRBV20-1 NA SAPGLAGADTQY
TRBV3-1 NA ASSQTRGDEQF
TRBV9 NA ASRLRGDSGELF
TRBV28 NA ASSLQGVNSANTIY
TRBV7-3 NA ASSPDSGSTEAF